The rows below give T cell receptor beta chains drawn from one sample of a study of blood T cell repertoires in COVID-19. Produced via immunoSEQ multiplex PCR; TCRdb's table is partial and in-frame only. The table lists more than 300,000 clones, more than 75% of them singletons. Sequencing was performed on peripheral blood. These receptors came from a woman between 45 and 60 years old with acute or convalescent COVID-19. Each CDR3 is given with its conserved first and last residue. Each record gives: D gene, J gene, clone size, V gene, CDR3 DNA, CDR3 protein. A D gene is named only where the DNA matches it firmly. Not all rows give a size; the values are once, few, many and, for expanded clones, a class.

-,TRBJ2-6,-,TRBV10-3,TGTGCCATCAGTGTACAGGGCCTCCCCGGTGGGGCCAACGTCCTGACTTTC,CAISVQGLPGGANVLTF
TRBD1,TRBJ2-7,once,TRBV19,TGTGCCACCGGACAGGGGGCAAACTACGAGCAGTACTTC,CATGQGANYEQYF
-,TRBJ1-1,-,TRBV18,TGTGCCAGCTCACCCCAGACAGAAGAAGCTTTCTTT,CASSPQTEEAFF
-,TRBJ1-5,-,TRBV4-2,TGTGCCAGCAGCCCTTCTATCTCCTTGACAGCTAGCAATCAGCCCCAGCATTTT,CASSPSISLTASNQPQHF
-,TRBJ1-2,-,TRBV2,TGTGCCAGCAGTGGAGTAAACTATGGCTACACCTTC,CASSGVNYGYTF
TRBD2,TRBJ2-1,once,TRBV16,TGTGCCAGCAGCCAATTTGAGGGTTTAGCGGGCCGGAGCTCCTACAATGAGCAGTTCTTC,CASSQFEGLAGRSSYNEQFF
TRBD1,TRBJ1-2,many,TRBV4-2,TGTGCCAGCAGCCGCGGACAGGGAGGAAACTATGGCTACACCTTC,CASSRGQGGNYGYTF
-,TRBJ2-3,-,TRBV19,TGTGCCAGTAGTATAGTGGGGGGAGAAGATACGCAGTATTTT,CASSIVGGEDTQYF
TRBD2,TRBJ2-1,-,TRBV11-2,TGTGCCAGCAGCCACACTAGCGGGTGGCAGTTCTTC,CASSHTSGWQFF
TRBD1,TRBJ1-5,-,TRBV28,TGTGCCAGCACCGCTCAACAGGGGTTTCGGCATCAGCCCCAGCATTTT,CASTAQQGFRHQPQHF
-,TRBJ2-3,-,TRBV18,TGTGCCAGCTCACCCCCGGGTACCCTAACCGGCACAGATACGCAGTATTTT,CASSPPGTLTGTDTQYF
TRBD2,TRBJ2-3,-,TRBV6-2/TRBV6-3,TGTGCCAGCAGCCCCCGGGGGGGTTGGACAGATACGCAGTATTTT,CASSPRGGWTDTQYF
TRBD1,TRBJ1-2,-,TRBV29-1,TGCAGCGTTCTACAGGGGGCGTATAGCTATGGCTACACCTTC,CSVLQGAYSYGYTF
TRBD2,TRBJ2-1,few,TRBV24-1,TGTGCCACCCAGCAGGGCTGGACTAGCGGGAGGGCCGTGTTCTTC,CATQQGWTSGRAVFF
-,TRBJ1-1,-,TRBV30,TGTGCCTGTGAGACAGGCATGAACACTGAAGCTTTCTTT,CACETGMNTEAFF
TRBD2,TRBJ2-2,-,TRBV27,TGTGCCAGCAGTTTATTCCCGGGAGGCGCGAACACCGGGGAGCTGTTTTTT,CASSLFPGGANTGELFF
-,TRBJ2-7,once,TRBV5-6,TGTGCCAGCAGCTCGCCCCCAGGGTGGGGTATATACGAGCAGTACTTC,CASSSPPGWGIYEQYF
-,TRBJ1-4,-,TRBV28,TGTGCCAGCAGTTTATCTCAGAATGAAAAACTGTTTTTT,CASSLSQNEKLFF
-,TRBJ1-6,-,TRBV27,TGTGCCAGCAGTTTATTCAGGGGCTCGGCACCCCTCCACTTT,CASSLFRGSAPLHF
-,TRBJ2-7,once,TRBV30,TGTGCCTGGAGTGTACCGGGAAGCTACGAGCAGTACTTC,CAWSVPGSYEQYF
TRBD2,TRBJ2-7,once,TRBV7-8,TGTGCCAGCAGCCTAAGGACTAGCGGGAGAGAGGGGGGCCCCTACGAGCAGTACTTC,CASSLRTSGREGGPYEQYF
-,TRBJ1-2,-,TRBV6-5,TGTGCCAGCAGTTACGGGGGGAACTATGGCTACACCTTC,CASSYGGNYGYTF
TRBD1,TRBJ1-2,-,TRBV6-5,TGTGCCAGCAGGCTGGACAGGGTAGAGGGCTACACCTTC,CASRLDRVEGYTF
TRBD1,TRBJ2-1,many,TRBV29-1,TGCAGCGTTGAAGTCCAGGGGGCCAACAATGAGCAGTTCTTC,CSVEVQGANNEQFF
TRBD1,TRBJ1-1,once,TRBV6-5,TGTGCCAGCAGGCCGACAGGGATCGGGACTGAAGCTTTCTTT,CASRPTGIGTEAFF
-,TRBJ2-5,-,TRBV5-6,TGTGCCAGCAGCTCAGGGTCGACAAAGGAGACCCAGTACTTC,CASSSGSTKETQYF
-,TRBJ1-1,-,TRBV4-2,TGTGCCAGCAGCCAAGATGGTGGACAGATGAACACTGAAGCTTTCTTT,CASSQDGGQMNTEAFF
-,TRBJ2-1,-,TRBV7-3,TGTGCCAGCAGCCCCCAGCGGAACAACAATGAGCAGTTCTTC,CASSPQRNNNEQFF
TRBD1,TRBJ1-1,-,TRBV7-8,TGTGCCAGCATGGGACAGGGGGGCACTGAAGCTTTCTTT,CASMGQGGTEAFF
TRBD2,TRBJ2-1,-,TRBV5-1,TGCGCCAGCAGCTTAATGAAGCGGGAGGACTACAATGAGCAGTTCTTC,CASSLMKREDYNEQFF
TRBD1,TRBJ2-6,few,TRBV3-1/TRBV3-2,TGTGCCAGCAGCCAAGACACGGACAGGGGGCGTTCTGGGGCCAACGTCCTGACTTTC,CASSQDTDRGRSGANVLTF
-,TRBJ1-2,-,TRBV11-1,TGTGCCAGCAGCTTAGCGGGGCAGTACAACTATGGCTACACCTTC,CASSLAGQYNYGYTF
-,TRBJ1-1,-,TRBV28,TGTGCCAGCAGTTTCGGGGGATCGAACACTGAAGCTTTCTTT,CASSFGGSNTEAFF
TRBD1,TRBJ2-3,many,TRBV7-2,TGTGCCAGCAGCTTCAGGGGGCTTCAAGATACGCAGTATTTT,CASSFRGLQDTQYF
TRBD2,TRBJ2-5,few,TRBV7-2,TGTGCCAGCAGCTCCCCTGGGAGGGCGGAGACCCAGTACTTC,CASSSPGRAETQYF
-,TRBJ2-5,-,TRBV5-4,TGTGCCAGCAGCCTCGGGACAGGGTTAGCGGGAGCTGGAGAGACCCAGTACTTC,CASSLGTGLAGAGETQYF
TRBD1,TRBJ1-4,-,TRBV28,TGTGCCAGCAGCCTGACAGGGTTTGAAAAACTGTTTTTT,CASSLTGFEKLFF
TRBD1,TRBJ1-2,-,TRBV18,TGTGCCAGCTCACCAGCGATGGGACAGGGTTATGGCTACACCTTC,CASSPAMGQGYGYTF
-,TRBJ1-2,-,TRBV5-6,TGTGCCAGCAGCGGGGCAGGGGACTATGGCTACACCTTC,CASSGAGDYGYTF
-,TRBJ2-7,-,TRBV3-1/TRBV3-2,TGTGCCAGCAGCCCCCTTCGGTCAGGCTACGAGCAGTACTTC,CASSPLRSGYEQYF
TRBD1,TRBJ2-1,-,TRBV4-2,TGTGCCAGCAGCCAAACCGGGACAGGGGCCAGCGAGCAGTTCTTC,CASSQTGTGASEQFF
TRBD2,TRBJ2-7,-,TRBV3-1/TRBV3-2,TGTGCCAGCAGCCGCCTGACTAGCGGGAGTTCCGAGCAGTACTTC,CASSRLTSGSSEQYF
-,TRBJ2-2,once,TRBV27,TGTGCCAGCAGCCGTTTAACCGGGGAGCTGTTTTTT,CASSRLTGELFF
-,TRBJ2-1,-,TRBV4-2,TGTGCCAGCAGCCAAGATAATATCGGGAGCTCCTACAATGAGCAGTTCTTC,CASSQDNIGSSYNEQFF